This T cell receptor beta chain is from a study of T cells in women clearing cervical HPV infection. Libraries were prepared by immunoSEQ multiplex PCR; TCRdb keeps only in-frame clonotypes and omits some of them. The sample has around 30,000 clones, and its top ten clones hold around 21%. Per germline, CDR1 DFQATT and CDR2 SNEGSKA (reference sequence). V lost 3 bases and J lost 7, with 15 bases in between. The CDR3 contains 13 residues. Details on this clone: The read halts 3 residues ahead of the CDR3 end, with the missing end drawn from the germline J gene.

The sample was blood buffy coat. This chain links TRBV20-1 with TRBJ1-1, with D possibly TRBD1 on 5 matching bases. The source of this sequence is a woman between 18 and 75 years old with a cervical HPV16 infection that either progressed to CIN3+ or cleared (not recorded which). The CDR3 sequence is CSASLQGFIEAFF. The sequenced part of the CDR3 DNA is TGCAGTGCTAGCTTGCAGGGTTTCATTGAA.